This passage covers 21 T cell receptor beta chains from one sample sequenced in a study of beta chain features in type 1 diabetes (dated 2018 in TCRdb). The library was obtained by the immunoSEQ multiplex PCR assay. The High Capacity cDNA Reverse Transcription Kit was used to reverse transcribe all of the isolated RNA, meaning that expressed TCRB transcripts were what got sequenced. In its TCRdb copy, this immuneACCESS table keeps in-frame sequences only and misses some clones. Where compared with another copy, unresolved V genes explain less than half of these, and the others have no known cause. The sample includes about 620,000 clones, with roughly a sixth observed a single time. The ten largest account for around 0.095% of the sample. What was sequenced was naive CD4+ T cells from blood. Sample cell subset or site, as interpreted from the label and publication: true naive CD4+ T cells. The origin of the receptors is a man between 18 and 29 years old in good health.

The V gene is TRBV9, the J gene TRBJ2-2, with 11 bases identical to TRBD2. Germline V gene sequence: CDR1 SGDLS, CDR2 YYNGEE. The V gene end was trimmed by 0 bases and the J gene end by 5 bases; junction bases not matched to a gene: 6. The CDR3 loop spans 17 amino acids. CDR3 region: CASSVASGRMRTGELFF. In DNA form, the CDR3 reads TGTGCCAGCAGCGTAGCTAGCGGGAGGATGCGGACCGGGGAGCTGTTTTTT.

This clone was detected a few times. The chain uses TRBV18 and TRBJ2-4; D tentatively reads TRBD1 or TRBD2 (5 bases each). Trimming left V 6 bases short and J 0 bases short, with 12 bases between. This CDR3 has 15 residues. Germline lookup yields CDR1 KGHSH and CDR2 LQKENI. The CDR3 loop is CASSGALLAKNIQYF. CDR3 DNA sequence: TGTGCCAGCTCCGGGGCCCTCCTAGCCAAAAACATTCAGTACTTC.

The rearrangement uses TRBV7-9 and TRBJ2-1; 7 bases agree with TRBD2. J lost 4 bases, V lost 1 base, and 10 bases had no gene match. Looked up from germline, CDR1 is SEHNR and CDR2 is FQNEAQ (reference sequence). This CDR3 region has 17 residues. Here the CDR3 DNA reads TGTGCCAGCAGCTTAGTGGCGGGAGCCCTAAATTACAATGAGCAGTTCTTC. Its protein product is CASSLVAGALNYNEQFF.

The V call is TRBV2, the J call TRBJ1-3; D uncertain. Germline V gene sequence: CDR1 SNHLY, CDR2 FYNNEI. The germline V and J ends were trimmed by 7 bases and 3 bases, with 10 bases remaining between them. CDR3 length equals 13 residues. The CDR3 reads CASTPDGGNTIYF. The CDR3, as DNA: TGTGCCAGCACCCCGGACGGTGGAAACACCATATATTTT. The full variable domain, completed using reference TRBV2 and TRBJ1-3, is EPEVTQTPSHQVTQMGQEVILRCVPISNHLYFYWYRQILGQKVEFLVSFYNNEISEKSEIFDDQFSVERPDGSNFTLKIRSTKLEDSAMYFCASTPDGGNTIYFGEGSWLTVV.

The CDR3 bases are TGCGCCAGCAGCTTTGCAAGGGTTGTCGACGAGCAGTACTTC. It codes for CASSFARVVDEQYF. The J gene is TRBJ2-7, the V gene TRBV5-1; no clear D. The CDR3 is made up of 14 amino acids. Trimming removed 2 bases from V and 5 bases from J, with 14 bases in between. Germline CDR1 SGHRS, CDR2 YFSETQ. The full variable domain, its missing parts supplied by reference TRBV5-1 and TRBJ2-7, is KAGVTQTPRYLIKTRGQQVTLSCSPISGHRSVSWYQQTPGQGLQFLFEYFSETQRNKGNFPGRFSGRQFSNSRSEMNVSTLELGDSALYLCASSFARVVDEQYFGPGTRLTVT.

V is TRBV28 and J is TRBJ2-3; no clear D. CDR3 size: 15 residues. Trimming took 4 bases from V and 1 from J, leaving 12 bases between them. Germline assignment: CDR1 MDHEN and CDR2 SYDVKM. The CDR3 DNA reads TGTGCCAGCAGTTCCTGGAAGGTGGGCACAGATACGCAGTATTTT. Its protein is CASSSWKVGTDTQYF.

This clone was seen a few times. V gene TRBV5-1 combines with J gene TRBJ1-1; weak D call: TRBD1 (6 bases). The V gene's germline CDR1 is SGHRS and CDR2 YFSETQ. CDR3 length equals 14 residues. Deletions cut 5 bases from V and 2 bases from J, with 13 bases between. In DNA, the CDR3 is TGCGCCAGCAGGTGGGGGGGCCGAAACACTGAAGCTTTCTTT. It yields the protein CASRWGGRNTEAFF. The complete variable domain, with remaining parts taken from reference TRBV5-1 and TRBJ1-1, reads KAGVTQTPRYLIKTRGQQVTLSCSPISGHRSVSWYQQTPGQGLQFLFEYFSETQRNKGNFPGRFSGRQFSNSRSEMNVSTLELGDSALYLCASRWGGRNTEAFFGQGTRLTVV.

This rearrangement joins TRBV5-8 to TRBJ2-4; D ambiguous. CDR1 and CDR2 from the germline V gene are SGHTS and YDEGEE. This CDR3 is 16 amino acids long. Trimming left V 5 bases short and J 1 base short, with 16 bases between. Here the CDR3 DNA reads TGTGCCAGCAGGCTACCAGGCCACTTCGCCAAAAACATTCAGTACTTC. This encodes CASRLPGHFAKNIQYF. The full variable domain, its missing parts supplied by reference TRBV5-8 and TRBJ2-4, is EAGVTQSPTHLIKTRGQQATLRCSPISGHTSVYWYQQALGLGLQFLLWYDEGEERNRGNFPPRFSGRQFPNYSSELNVNALELEDSALYLCASRLPGHFAKNIQYFGAGTRLSVL.

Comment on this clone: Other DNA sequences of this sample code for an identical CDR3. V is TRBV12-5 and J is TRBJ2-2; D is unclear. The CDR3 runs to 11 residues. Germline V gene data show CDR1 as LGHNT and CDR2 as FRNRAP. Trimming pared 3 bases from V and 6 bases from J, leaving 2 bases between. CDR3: CASGLSGELFF. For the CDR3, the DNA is TGTGCTAGTGGTTTATCCGGGGAGCTGTTTTTT.

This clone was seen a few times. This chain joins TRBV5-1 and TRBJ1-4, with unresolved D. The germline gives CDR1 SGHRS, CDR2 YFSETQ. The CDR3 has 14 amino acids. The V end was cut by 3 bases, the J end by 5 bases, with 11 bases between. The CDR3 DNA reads TGCGCCAGCAGCTACGGGAGACAAAATGAAAAACTGTTTTTT. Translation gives CASSYGRQNEKLFF.

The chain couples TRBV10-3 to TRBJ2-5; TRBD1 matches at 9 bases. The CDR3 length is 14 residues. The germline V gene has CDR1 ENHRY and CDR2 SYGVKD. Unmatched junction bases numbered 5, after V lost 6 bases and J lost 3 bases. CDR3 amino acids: CAISPGQGEETQYF. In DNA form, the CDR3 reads TGTGCCATCAGCCCGGGACAGGGAGAAGAGACCCAGTACTTC.

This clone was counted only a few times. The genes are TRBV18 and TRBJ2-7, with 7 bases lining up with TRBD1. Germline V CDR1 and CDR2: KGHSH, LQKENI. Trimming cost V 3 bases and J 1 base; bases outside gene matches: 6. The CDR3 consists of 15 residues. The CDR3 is CASSPYRDRSYEQYF. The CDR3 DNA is TGTGCCAGCTCACCTTATCGGGACAGATCCTACGAGCAGTACTTC.

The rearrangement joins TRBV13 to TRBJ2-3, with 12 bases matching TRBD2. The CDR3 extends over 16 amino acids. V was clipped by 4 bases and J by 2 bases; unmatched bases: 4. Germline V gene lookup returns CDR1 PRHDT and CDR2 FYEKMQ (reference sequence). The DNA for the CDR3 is TGTGCCAGCAGCTACGGACTAGCGGGGATCACAGATACGCAGTATTTT. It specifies CASSYGLAGITDTQYF. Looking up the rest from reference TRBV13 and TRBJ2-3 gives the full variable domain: AAGVIQSPRHLIKEKRETATLKCYPIPRHDTVYWYQQGPGQDPQFLISFYEKMQSDKGSIPDRFSAQQFSDYHSELNMSSLELGDSALYFCASSYGLAGITDTQYFGPGTRLTVL.

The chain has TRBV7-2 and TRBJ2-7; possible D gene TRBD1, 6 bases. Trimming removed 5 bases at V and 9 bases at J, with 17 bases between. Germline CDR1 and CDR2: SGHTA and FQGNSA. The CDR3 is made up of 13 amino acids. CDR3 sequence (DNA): TGTGCCAGCAGCCTCATGGGGGCGGTGGGGCAGTACTTC. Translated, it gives CASSLMGAVGQYF.

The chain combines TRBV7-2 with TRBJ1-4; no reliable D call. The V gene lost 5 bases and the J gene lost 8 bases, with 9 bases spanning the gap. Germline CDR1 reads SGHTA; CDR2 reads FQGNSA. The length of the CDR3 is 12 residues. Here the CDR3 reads CASSKRGEKLFF. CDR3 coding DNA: TGTGCCAGCAGCAAAAGAGGGGAAAAACTGTTTTTT.

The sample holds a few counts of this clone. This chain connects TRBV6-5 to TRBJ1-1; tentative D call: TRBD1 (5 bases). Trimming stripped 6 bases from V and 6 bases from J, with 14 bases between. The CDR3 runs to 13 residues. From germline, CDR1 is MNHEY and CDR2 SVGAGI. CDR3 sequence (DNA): TGTGCCAGCAGCGCTTCAGGGTGGGCTGAAGCTTTCTTT. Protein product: CASSASGWAEAFF.

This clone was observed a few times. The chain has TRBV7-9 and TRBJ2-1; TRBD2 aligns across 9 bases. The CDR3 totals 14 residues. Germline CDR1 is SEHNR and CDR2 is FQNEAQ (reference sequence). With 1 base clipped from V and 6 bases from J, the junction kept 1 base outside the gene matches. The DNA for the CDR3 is TGTGCCAGCAGCTTAGGACTAGCGGCCAATGAGCAGTTCTTC. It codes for CASSLGLAANEQFF.

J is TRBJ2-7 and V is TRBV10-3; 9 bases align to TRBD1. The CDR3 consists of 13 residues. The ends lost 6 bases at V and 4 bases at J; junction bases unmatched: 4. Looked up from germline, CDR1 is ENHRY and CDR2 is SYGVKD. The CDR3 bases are TGTGCCATCAGGGGGACAGGGTATTACGAGCAGTACTTC. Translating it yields CAIRGTGYYEQYF.

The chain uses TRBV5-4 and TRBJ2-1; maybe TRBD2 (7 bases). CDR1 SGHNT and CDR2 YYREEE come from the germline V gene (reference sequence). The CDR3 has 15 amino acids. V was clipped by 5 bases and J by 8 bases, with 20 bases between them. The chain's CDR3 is CASRTYREGRHEQFF. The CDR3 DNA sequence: TGTGCCAGCAGGACCTACAGGGAGGGCCGACATGAGCAGTTCTTC.

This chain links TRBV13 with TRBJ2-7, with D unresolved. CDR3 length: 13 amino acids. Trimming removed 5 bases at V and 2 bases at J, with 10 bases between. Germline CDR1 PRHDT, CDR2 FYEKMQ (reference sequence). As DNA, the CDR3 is TGTGCCAGCAGCCGAACTTTTCCCTACGAGCAGTACTTC. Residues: CASSRTFPYEQYF.

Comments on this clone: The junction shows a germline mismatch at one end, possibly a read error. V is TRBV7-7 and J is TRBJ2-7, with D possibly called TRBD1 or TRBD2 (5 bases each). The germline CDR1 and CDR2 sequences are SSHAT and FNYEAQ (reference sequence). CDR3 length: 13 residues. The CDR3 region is CASSPSPGHEQYF. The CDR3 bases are TGTGCTAGCAGCCCGTCCCCGGGGCACGAGCAGTACTTC.